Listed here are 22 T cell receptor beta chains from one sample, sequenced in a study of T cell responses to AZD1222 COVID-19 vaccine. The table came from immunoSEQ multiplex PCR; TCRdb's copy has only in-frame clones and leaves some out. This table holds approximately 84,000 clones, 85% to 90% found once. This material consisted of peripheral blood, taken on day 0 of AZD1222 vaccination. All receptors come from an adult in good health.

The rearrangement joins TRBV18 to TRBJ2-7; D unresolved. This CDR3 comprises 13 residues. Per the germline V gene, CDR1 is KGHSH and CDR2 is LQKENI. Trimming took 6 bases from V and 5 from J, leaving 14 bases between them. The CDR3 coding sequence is TGTGCCAGCTCTCTCCCGATAATGGACGAGCAGTACTTC. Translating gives CASSLPIMDEQYF.

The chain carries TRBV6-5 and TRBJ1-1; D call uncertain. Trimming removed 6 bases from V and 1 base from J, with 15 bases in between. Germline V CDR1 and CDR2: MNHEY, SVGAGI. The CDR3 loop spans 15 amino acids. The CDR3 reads CASSHTPASNTEAFF. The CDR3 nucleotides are TGTGCCAGCAGCCATACCCCGGCCTCGAACACTGAAGCTTTCTTT.

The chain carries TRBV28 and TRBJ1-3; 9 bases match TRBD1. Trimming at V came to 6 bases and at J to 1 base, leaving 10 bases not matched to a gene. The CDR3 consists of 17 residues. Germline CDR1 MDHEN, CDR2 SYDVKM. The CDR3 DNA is TGTGCCAGCAGCTCCTTACCGGGACAGGGATCTGGAAACACCATATATTTT. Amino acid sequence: CASSSLPGQGSGNTIYF. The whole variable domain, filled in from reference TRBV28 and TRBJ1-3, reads DVKVTQSSRYLVKRTGEKVFLECVQDMDHENMFWYRQDPGLGLRLIYFSYDVKMKEKGDIPEGYSVSREKKERFSLILESASTNQTSMYLCASSSLPGQGSGNTIYFGEGSWLTVV.

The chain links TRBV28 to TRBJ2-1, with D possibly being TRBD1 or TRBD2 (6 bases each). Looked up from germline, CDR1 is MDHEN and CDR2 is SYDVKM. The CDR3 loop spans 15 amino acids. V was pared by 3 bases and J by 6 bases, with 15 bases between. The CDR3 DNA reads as TGTGCCAGCAGTTTTGGGGGGCCCGGGGGCAATGAGCAGTTCTTC. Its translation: CASSFGGPGGNEQFF.

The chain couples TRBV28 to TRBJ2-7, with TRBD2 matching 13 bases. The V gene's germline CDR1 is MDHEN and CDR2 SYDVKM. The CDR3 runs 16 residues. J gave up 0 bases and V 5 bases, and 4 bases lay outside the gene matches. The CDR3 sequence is CASSTRTSGSSYEQYF. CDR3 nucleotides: TGTGCCAGCAGTACCCGGACTAGCGGGAGCTCCTACGAGCAGTACTTC.

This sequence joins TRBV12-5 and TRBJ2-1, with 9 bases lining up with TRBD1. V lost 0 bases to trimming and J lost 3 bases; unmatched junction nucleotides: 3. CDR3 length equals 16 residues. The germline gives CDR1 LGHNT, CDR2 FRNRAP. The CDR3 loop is CASGLVLGQGYNEQFF. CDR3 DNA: TGTGCTAGTGGTTTGGTATTGGGACAGGGCTACAATGAGCAGTTCTTC.

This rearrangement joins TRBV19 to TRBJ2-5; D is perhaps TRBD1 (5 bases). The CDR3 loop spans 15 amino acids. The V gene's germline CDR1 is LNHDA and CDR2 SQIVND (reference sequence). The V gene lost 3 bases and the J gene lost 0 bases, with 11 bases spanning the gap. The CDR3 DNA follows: TGTGCCAGTAGTATCTGGGCAGGGTACCAAGAGACCCAGTACTTC. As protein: CASSIWAGYQETQYF.

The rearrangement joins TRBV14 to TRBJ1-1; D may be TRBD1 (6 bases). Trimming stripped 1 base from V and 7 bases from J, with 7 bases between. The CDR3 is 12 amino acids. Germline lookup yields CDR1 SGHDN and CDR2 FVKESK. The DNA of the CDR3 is TGTGCCAGCAGCCAAGGGACAGTTGAAGCTTTCTTT. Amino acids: CASSQGTVEAFF.

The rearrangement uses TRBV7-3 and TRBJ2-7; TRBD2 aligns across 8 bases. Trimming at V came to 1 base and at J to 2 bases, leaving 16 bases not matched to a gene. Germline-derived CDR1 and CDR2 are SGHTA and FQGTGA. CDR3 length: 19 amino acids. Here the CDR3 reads CASSLRSRTGTRRTYEQYF. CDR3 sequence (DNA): TGTGCCAGCAGCTTAAGGTCCCGTACCGGGACTAGGAGGACCTACGAGCAGTACTTC.

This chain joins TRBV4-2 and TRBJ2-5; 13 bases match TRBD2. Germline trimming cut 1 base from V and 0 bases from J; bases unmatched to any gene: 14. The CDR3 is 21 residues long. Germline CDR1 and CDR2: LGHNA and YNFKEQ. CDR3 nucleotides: TGTGCCAGCAGCCAAGTTGTAGGGACAGGGGGACTAGCGGGGAACCAAGAGACCCAGTACTTC. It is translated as CASSQVVGTGGLAGNQETQYF.

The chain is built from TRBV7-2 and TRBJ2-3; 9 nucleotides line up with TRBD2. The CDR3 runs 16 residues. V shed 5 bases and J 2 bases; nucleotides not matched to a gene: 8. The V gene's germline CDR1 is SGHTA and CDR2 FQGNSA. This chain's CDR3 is CASSGSTGLATDTQYF. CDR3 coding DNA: TGTGCCAGCAGCGGATCAACGGGACTAGCCACAGATACGCAGTATTTT. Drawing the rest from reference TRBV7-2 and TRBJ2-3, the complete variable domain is GAGVSQSPSNKVTEKGKDVELRCDPISGHTALYWYRQSLGQGLEFLIYFQGNSAPDKSGLPSDRFSAERTGGSVSTLTIQRTQQEDSAVYLCASSGSTGLATDTQYFGPGTRLTVL.

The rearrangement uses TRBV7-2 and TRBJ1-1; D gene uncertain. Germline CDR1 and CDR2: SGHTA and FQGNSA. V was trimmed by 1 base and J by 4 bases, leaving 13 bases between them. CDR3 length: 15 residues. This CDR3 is CASSLVWSRGTEAFF. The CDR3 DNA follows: TGTGCCAGCAGCTTAGTATGGAGTCGGGGCACTGAAGCTTTCTTT.

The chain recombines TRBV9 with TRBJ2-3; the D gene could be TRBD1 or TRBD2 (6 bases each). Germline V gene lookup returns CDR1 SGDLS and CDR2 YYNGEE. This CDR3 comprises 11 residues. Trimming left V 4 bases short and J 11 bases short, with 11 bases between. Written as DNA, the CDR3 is TGTGCCAGCAGCCCCGGGGGCGGGCAGTATTTT. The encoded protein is CASSPGGGQYF.

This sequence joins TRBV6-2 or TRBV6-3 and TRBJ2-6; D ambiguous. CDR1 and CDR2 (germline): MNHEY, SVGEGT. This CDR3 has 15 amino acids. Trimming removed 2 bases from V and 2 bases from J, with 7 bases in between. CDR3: CASSYVTAGANVLTF. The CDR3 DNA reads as TGTGCCAGCAGTTACGTTACAGCTGGGGCCAACGTCCTGACTTTC.

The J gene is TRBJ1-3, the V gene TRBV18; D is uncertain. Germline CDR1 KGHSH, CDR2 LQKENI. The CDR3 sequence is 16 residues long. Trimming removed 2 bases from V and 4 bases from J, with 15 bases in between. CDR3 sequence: CASSPRRGDSGNTIYF. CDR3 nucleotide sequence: TGTGCCAGCTCACCAAGAAGAGGAGATTCAGGAAACACCATATATTTT.

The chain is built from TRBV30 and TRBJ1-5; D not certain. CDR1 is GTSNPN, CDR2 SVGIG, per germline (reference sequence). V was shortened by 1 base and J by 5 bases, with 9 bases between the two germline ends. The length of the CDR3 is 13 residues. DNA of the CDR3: TGTGCCTGGAGTGCCCAATCCGATCAGCCCCAGCATTTT. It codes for CAWSAQSDQPQHF. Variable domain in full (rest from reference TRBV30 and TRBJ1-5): SQTIHQWPATLVQPVGSPLSLECTVEGTSNPNLYWYRQAAGRGLQLLFYSVGIGQISSEVPQNLSASRPQDRQFILSSKKLLLSDSGFYLCAWSAQSDQPQHFGDGTRLSIL.

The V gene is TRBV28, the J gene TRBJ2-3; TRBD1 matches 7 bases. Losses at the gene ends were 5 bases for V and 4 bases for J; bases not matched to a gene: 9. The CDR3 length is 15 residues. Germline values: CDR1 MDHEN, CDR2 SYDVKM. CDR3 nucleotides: TGTGCCAGCAGTGGACAGGAGGCCCGGTCAGATACGCAGTATTTT. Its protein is CASSGQEARSDTQYF.

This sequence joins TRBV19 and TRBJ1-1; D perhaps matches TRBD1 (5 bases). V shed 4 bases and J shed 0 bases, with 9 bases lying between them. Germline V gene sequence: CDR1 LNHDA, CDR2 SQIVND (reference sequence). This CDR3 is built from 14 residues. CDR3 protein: CASSKGEVNTEAFF. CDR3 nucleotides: TGTGCCAGTAGTAAAGGGGAGGTGAACACTGAAGCTTTCTTT. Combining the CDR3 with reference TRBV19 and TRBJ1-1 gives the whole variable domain DGGITQSPKYLFRKEGQNVTLSCEQNLNHDAMYWYRQDPGQGLRLIYYSQIVNDFQKGDIAEGYSVSREKKESFPLTVTSAQKNPTAFYLCASSKGEVNTEAFFGQGTRLTVV.

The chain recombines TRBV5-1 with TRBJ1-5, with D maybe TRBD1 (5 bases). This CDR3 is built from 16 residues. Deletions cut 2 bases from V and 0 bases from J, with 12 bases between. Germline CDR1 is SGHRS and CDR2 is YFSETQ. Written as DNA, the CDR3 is TGCGCCAGCAGCTTTTCAGGGTCTTATAGCAATCAGCCCCAGCATTTT. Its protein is CASSFSGSYSNQPQHF.

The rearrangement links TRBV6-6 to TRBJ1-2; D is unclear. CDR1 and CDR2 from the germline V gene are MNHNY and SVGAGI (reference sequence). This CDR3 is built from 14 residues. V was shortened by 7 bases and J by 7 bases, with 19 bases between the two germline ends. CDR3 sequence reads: CASTPAGGDGGYTF. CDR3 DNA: TGTGCCAGCACTCCCGCTGGCGGGGATGGTGGCTACACCTTC.

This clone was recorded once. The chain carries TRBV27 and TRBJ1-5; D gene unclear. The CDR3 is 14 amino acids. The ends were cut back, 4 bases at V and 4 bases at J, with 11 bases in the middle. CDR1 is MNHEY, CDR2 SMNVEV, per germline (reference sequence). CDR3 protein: CASSYSSTNQPQHF. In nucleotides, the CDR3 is TGTGCCAGCAGTTACAGCTCAACTAATCAGCCCCAGCATTTT.

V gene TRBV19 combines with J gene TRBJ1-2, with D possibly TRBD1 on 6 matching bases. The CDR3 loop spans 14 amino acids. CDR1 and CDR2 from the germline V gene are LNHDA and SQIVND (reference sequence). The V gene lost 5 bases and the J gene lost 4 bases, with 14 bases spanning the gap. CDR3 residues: CASSPRQGTYGYTF. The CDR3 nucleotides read TGTGCCAGTAGTCCCCGGCAGGGGACCTATGGCTACACCTTC.